Listed below are T cell receptor beta chains from one sample, sequenced in a study of CD8+ T cells in alopecia areata. Only in-frame clones appear in the TCRdb table, and some are missing; sequencing was by immunoSEQ multiplex PCR. The sample lists roughly 200,000 clones, around 63% occurring once. The material was CD4+ T cells sorted from blood, obtained at week 0. These receptors were obtained from a human donor with alopecia areata. The CDR3 runs from the conserved cysteine through the conserved F or W. A D gene is named only where the DNA matches it firmly. Some rows have no size entry. The others give once, few or many, or a class for an expanded clone.

-	TRBJ1-1	TRBV2	-	TGTGCCAGCACTCAAGAACTGAACACTGAAGCTTTCTTT	CASTQELNTEAFF
-	TRBJ2-7	TRBV2	-	TGTGCCAGCAGTGATAGTAGGGTGTGGTACGAGCAGTACTTC	CASSDSRVWYEQYF
-	TRBJ2-2	TRBV10-3	-	TGTGCCATCAGTGGGCTCGCCCAGACCGGGGAGCTGTTTTTT	CAISGLAQTGELFF
-	TRBJ1-1	TRBV29-1	-	TGCAGCCTAAGTCGGGGCACTGAAGCTTTCTTT	CSLSRGTEAFF
TRBD1	TRBJ2-7	TRBV6-5	-	TGTGCCAGCAGTCCGGGACAGGGTAGGCAGTACTTC	CASSPGQGRQYF
-	TRBJ1-1	TRBV5-1	once	TGCGCCAGCAGCTTGTCGAGGGGGAACACTGAAGCTTTCTTT	CASSLSRGNTEAFF
TRBD1	TRBJ2-1	TRBV4-1	-	TGCGCCAGCAGCCAAGATCCACAGGGGGCGGGTAATGAGCAGTTCTTC	CASSQDPQGAGNEQFF
-	TRBJ2-5	TRBV5-1	-	TGCGCCAGCAGCCCTTGGGGTACCCCGGGGCGACAAGAGACCCAGTACTTC	CASSPWGTPGRQETQYF
TRBD1	TRBJ2-1	TRBV9	-	TGTGCCAGCAGCGTAGGGACAGGGCCTGACAATGAGCAGTTCTTC	CASSVGTGPDNEQFF
-	TRBJ2-7	TRBV11-2	-	TGTGCCAGCAGCCACCCCACAGGGCGTACCTACGAGCAGTACTTC	CASSHPTGRTYEQYF
-	TRBJ2-5	TRBV29-1	-	TGCAGCGTGGCTATGGCTCCCTCAGAGACCCAGTACTTC	CSVAMAPSETQYF